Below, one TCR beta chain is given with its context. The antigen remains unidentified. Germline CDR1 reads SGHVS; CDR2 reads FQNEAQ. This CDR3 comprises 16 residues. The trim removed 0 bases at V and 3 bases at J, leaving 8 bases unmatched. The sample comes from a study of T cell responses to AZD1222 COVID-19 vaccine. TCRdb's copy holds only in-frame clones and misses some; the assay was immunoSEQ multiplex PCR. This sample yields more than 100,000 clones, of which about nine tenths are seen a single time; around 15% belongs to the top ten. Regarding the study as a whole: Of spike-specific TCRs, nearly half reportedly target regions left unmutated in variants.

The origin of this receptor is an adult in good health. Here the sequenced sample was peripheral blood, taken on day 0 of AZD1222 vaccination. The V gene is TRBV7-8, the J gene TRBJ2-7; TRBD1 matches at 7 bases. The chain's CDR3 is CASSLAHRGSLYEQYF. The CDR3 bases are TGTGCCAGCAGCTTAGCGCACAGGGGCTCACTCTACGAGCAGTACTTC.